Listed below are T cell receptor beta chains from one sample, sequenced in a study of blood T cell repertoires in COVID-19. Sequencing was performed with immunoSEQ multiplex PCR; in TCRdb, only in-frame clones are kept and a portion is missing. This sample carries about 210,000 clones, over 80% of them seen once, and the ten largest clones take 9% to 12%. Sequenced material: PBMCs or T cells enriched from blood (not recorded which). The origin of the receptors is a man aged 18 to 29 with acute COVID-19. The CDR3 runs from the conserved cysteine through the conserved F or W. Fields, in order: V gene, clone size, D gene, J gene, CDR3 protein, CDR3 DNA. A D gene is named only where the DNA matches it firmly. Not all rows give a size; the values are once, few, many and, for expanded clones, a class.

TRBV2	once	TRBD1	TRBJ2-7	CASSTWGQGDYEQYF	TGTGCCAGCAGTACCTGGGGACAGGGGGACTACGAGCAGTACTTC
TRBV19	NA	TRBD1	TRBJ2-7	CASSPGQGGEQYF	TGTGCCAGTAGTCCGGGACAGGGAGGCGAGCAGTACTTC
TRBV5-1	NA	TRBD2	TRBJ2-3	CASSSRGGRTDTQYF	TGCGCCAGCAGCTCCCGGGGAGGGCGAACAGATACGCAGTATTTT
TRBV7-9	NA	NA	TRBJ1-5	CASSFESNQPQHF	TGTGCCAGCAGCTTTGAGTCCAATCAGCCCCAGCATTTT
TRBV18	once	NA	TRBJ2-1	CASSHGFAASYNEQFF	TGTGCCAGCTCACACGGGTTCGCGGCCTCCTACAATGAGCAGTTCTTC
TRBV27	NA	TRBD1	TRBJ2-7	CASSFSAGTVYEQYF	TGTGCCAGCAGTTTCTCCGCCGGGACAGTCTACGAGCAGTACTTC
TRBV5-6	NA	TRBD2	TRBJ2-2	CASSLALAGNTGELFF	TGTGCCAGCAGCTTGGCACTAGCGGGGAACACCGGGGAGCTGTTTTTT
TRBV5-1	NA	NA	TRBJ1-3	CASSLAGGAAGNTIYF	TGCGCCAGCAGCTTGGCCGGGGGAGCTGCTGGAAACACCATATATTTT
TRBV28	NA	TRBD1	TRBJ1-3	CASSLRQGGNTIYF	TGTGCCAGCAGCTTAAGACAGGGGGGAAACACCATATATTTT
TRBV28	NA	NA	TRBJ2-7	CASSPGLGDSYEQYF	TGTGCCAGCAGTCCCGGACTGGGAGACTCCTACGAGCAGTACTTC
TRBV6-5	NA	TRBD2	TRBJ2-5	CASSSGLAGRETQYF	TGTGCCAGCAGTTCGGGACTAGCGGGGAGGGAGACCCAGTACTTC
TRBV5-4	NA	NA	TRBJ1-2	CADRTARNLYGYTF	TGTGCCGATCGGACAGCCCGCAACCTATATGGCTACACCTTC
TRBV2	NA	TRBD1	TRBJ2-7	CASEDRGSSYEQYF	TGTGCCAGCGAAGACAGGGGGAGCTCCTACGAGCAGTACTTC
TRBV28	once	TRBD1	TRBJ2-7	CASRGGGTYEQYF	TGTGCCAGCAGAGGGGGCGGTACCTACGAGCAGTACTTC
TRBV6-1	NA	TRBD1	TRBJ2-2	CASSVRGDRPNTGELFF	TGTGCCAGCAGTGTTAGAGGGGACAGGCCGAACACCGGGGAGCTGTTTTTT
TRBV19	NA	TRBD2	TRBJ2-7	CASQSSGSGYEQYF	TGTGCCAGTCAGTCTAGCGGGAGTGGGTACGAGCAGTACTTC
TRBV5-4	once	NA	TRBJ1-4	CASSLAEEASEKLFF	TGTGCCAGCAGCTTGGCCGAGGAAGCAAGTGAAAAACTGTTTTTT
TRBV7-8	NA	NA	TRBJ1-3	CASSLARFMVLSGNTIYF	TGTGCCAGCAGCTTAGCCAGATTTATGGTGCTCTCTGGAAACACCATATATTTT
TRBV4-1	NA	NA	TRBJ2-7	CASSRQLDYEQYF	TGCGCCAGCAGTCGACAGTTAGACTACGAGCAGTACTTC
TRBV6-4	NA	TRBD2	TRBJ2-3	CASSEVAGSTDTQYF	TGTGCCAGCAGTGAAGTAGCGGGATCCACAGATACGCAGTATTTT
TRBV6-4	NA	TRBD2	TRBJ2-1	CASSSGLAQIGEQFF	TGTGCCAGCAGCTCGGGACTAGCACAAATTGGGGAGCAGTTCTTC
TRBV7-6	NA	NA	TRBJ2-7	CASSWGDGSSYEQYF	TGTGCCAGCAGCTGGGGGGACGGGAGCTCCTACGAGCAGTACTTC
TRBV19	NA	NA	TRBJ2-1	CASSIASVSSSYNEQFF	TGTGCCAGTAGTATAGCTTCTGTGAGTTCTTCCTACAATGAGCAGTTCTTC